This T cell receptor (beta chain) was documented in a study of technical replicates of blood from a handful of donors listed by TCRdb under 2017. This clone has only one observation. Its target antigen remains unknown. Nothing much larger sits one base from this clone, and base qualities are not available. Library preparation employed the immunoSEQ multiplex PCR assay. TCRdb took this table from immuneACCESS and kept in-frame rearrangements with V and J called. Such tables lack part of the clones; where checked against another copy, unresolved V genes explain under half of the gap, and the rest is unexplained. For this sample there are tens of thousands of clones; under 96% appear just once. Of the sample, more than 0.35% falls within the top ten clones. Including cysteine and phenylalanine, the CDR3 has 14 amino acids. The read is trimmed to its CDR3 DNA, 42 bases read in frame from base 1. V and J lose 1 base and 10 bases, and a span of 16 bases separates them. CDR1 and CDR2 were assigned from the germline V gene as LGHNA and YSLEER.

Sequenced sample: T cells isolated from PBMCs. The chain links TRBV4-3 with TRBJ1-1; a tentative D call is TRBD1 (6 bases match). The clonotype comes from a human donor in good health. The CDR3 protein: CASSQGDIRAAAFF. The DNA sequence reads TGCGCCAGCAGCCAAGGGGACATAAGAGCGGCAGCTTTCTTT.